This is a list of T cell receptor beta chains from one sample in a study of blood T cells in healthy people across ages. In TCRdb, the 5' RACE reads were re-called with MiXCR into one record per CDR3 protein. In the table there are about 620,000 distinct CDR3 sequences, around 21% of which are singletons. Sequenced material: blood. The origin of the receptors is a man between 65 and 85 years old in good health. Both conserved end residues are part of each CDR3. Each record gives: clone size, V gene, D gene, J gene, CDR3 protein, CDR3 DNA. A D gene is named only where the DNA matches it firmly. Clone sizes are given selectively: once, few, many, or a class where the clone is expanded.

.,TRBV6-1,.,TRBJ2-7,CASRPGGVPYEQYF,TGTGCCAGCAGACCAGGAGGGGTTCCCTACGAGCAGTACTTC
once,TRBV12-3/TRBV12-4,.,TRBJ2-3,CASSRGRDTSTDTQYF,TGTGCCAGCAGTCGCGGCCGAGACACGAGCACAGATACGCAGTATTTT
.,TRBV7-7,TRBD2,TRBJ2-5,CASSSTSGSVPETQYF,TGTGCTAGCAGCTCTACTAGCGGGAGCGTCCCAGAGACCCAGTACTTC
many,TRBV20-1,TRBD1,TRBJ2-7,CSARDIGGQGPYEQYF,TGCAGTGCTAGAGATATAGGGGGACAGGGGCCCTACGAGCAGTACTTC
.,TRBV6-1,TRBD1,TRBJ2-2,CASPVSTGGNTGELFF,TGTGCCAGCCCGGTTTCGACAGGGGGAAACACCGGGGAGCTGTTTTTT
few,TRBV12-3/TRBV12-4,.,TRBJ1-4,CASSPQGGSNEKLFF,TGTGCCAGCAGTCCACAGGGAGGTTCTAATGAAAAACTGTTTTTT
many,TRBV2,.,TRBJ2-3,CASSNLGDTQYF,TGTGCCAGCAGTAACCTGGGAGATACGCAGTATTTT
.,TRBV12-3/TRBV12-4,.,TRBJ1-2,CASSLDDYGYTF,TGTGCCAGCAGTTTAGACGACTATGGCTACACCTTC
many,TRBV12-3/TRBV12-4,.,TRBJ1-4,CASSPRASNEKLFF,TGTGCCAGCAGCCCGCGGGCATCTAATGAAAAACTGTTTTTT
.,TRBV20-1,.,TRBJ2-7,CSASRREGYEQYF,TGCAGTGCTAGTCGGCGGGAAGGCTACGAGCAGTACTTC
.,TRBV6-5,TRBD1,TRBJ2-7,CASRYRDRETYEQYF,TGTGCCAGCAGGTACCGGGACAGGGAGACCTACGAGCAGTACTTC
few,TRBV9,.,TRBJ2-2,CASSPKAGNTGELFF,TGTGCCAGCAGCCCAAAAGCGGGGAACACCGGGGAGCTGTTTTTT
.,TRBV20-1,.,TRBJ1-2,CSARDQGYYDYTF,TGCAGTGCTAGAGATCAGGGGTACTATGACTACACCTTC
few,TRBV7-2,.,TRBJ1-4,CASSLPEAGRREKLFF,TGTGCCAGCAGCTTACCAGAGGCAGGGAGGCGAGAAAAACTGTTTTTT
.,TRBV20-1,.,TRBJ2-5,CSATAVGETQYF,TGCAGTGCAACTGCCGTGGGAGAGACCCAGTACTTC
.,TRBV7-2,TRBD2,TRBJ2-1,CASSSLRGGYNEQFF,TGTGCCAGCAGCTCTTTGCGGGGGGGATACAATGAGCAGTTCTTC
.,TRBV3-1,TRBD1,TRBJ1-2,CASSPRQGARSGSAYGYTF,TGTGCCAGCAGCCCTAGACAGGGGGCCCGCTCGGGATCGGCCTATGGCTACACCTTC
few,TRBV25-1,.,TRBJ2-5,CASGYRSGETQYF,TGTGCCAGCGGTTACAGGTCGGGAGAGACCCAGTACTTC
.,TRBV5-1,TRBD1,TRBJ2-3,CASSQQGYTDTQYF,TGCGCCAGCAGCCAACAGGGGTACACAGATACGCAGTATTTT
few,TRBV7-2,.,TRBJ2-5,CASSLEGGSGTGTQYF,TGTGCCAGCAGCTTAGAGGGCGGCAGCGGCACGGGGACCCAGTACTTC
few,TRBV5-6,.,TRBJ1-2,CASSLAEFSVSDGYTF,TGTGCCAGCAGCTTGGCCGAATTTTCGGTGTCGGATGGCTACACCTTC
many,TRBV29-1,.,TRBJ2-5,CSVDYGSEETQYF,TGCAGCGTTGATTACGGGAGTGAAGAGACCCAGTACTTC
few,TRBV11-2,.,TRBJ2-7,CASSLDMGAGRHEQYF,TGTGCCAGCAGCTTAGATATGGGTGCCGGGCGTCACGAGCAGTACTTC
.,TRBV11-1,TRBD1,TRBJ1-1,CASSFSGGDMNTEAFF,TGTGCCAGCAGCTTTTCAGGGGGGGACATGAACACTGAAGCTTTCTTT
few,TRBV20-1,.,TRBJ2-4,CSAPTNTRADIQYF,TGCAGTGCCCCCACCAATACCAGGGCGGACATTCAGTACTTC
many,TRBV29-1,.,TRBJ2-3,CSVNSQGDTQYF,TGCAGCGTGAACAGCCAGGGAGATACGCAGTATTTT
.,TRBV7-2,TRBD2,TRBJ2-7,CASSFRGLAGANEQYF,TGTGCCAGCAGCTTCCGGGGGCTAGCGGGAGCCAACGAGCAGTACTTC
few,TRBV4-3,.,TRBJ2-1,CASSQDQIRSEQFF,TGCGCCAGCAGCCAAGATCAAATTCGAAGTGAGCAGTTCTTC
.,TRBV28,TRBD1,TRBJ2-3,CASSPRTGGHRDTQYF,TGTGCCAGCAGTCCAAGGACAGGGGGCCATAGAGATACGCAGTATTTT
few,TRBV6-5,.,TRBJ2-3,CASSAKGEDTQYF,TGTGCCAGCAGTGCTAAGGGGGAAGATACGCAGTATTTT
.,TRBV11-2,.,TRBJ1-3,CASSLVASDSGNTIYF,TGTGCCAGCAGCTTAGTGGCGTCAGACTCTGGAAACACCATATATTTT
.,TRBV28,.,TRBJ2-7,CASRDVEQYF,TGTGCCAGCAGGGATGTGGAGCAGTACTTC
.,TRBV7-9,.,TRBJ1-2,CASSFEGRYGYTF,TGTGCCAGCAGCTTTGAGGGGCGTTATGGCTACACCTTC
.,TRBV7-2,.,TRBJ2-5,CASSLVTGQGEIQYF,TGTGCCAGCAGCTTAGTGACGGGTCAGGGAGAGATCCAGTACTTC
.,TRBV7-9,TRBD2,TRBJ2-1,CASSLLGLAPNEQFF,TGTGCCAGCAGCTTACTGGGACTAGCCCCCAATGAGCAGTTCTTC
few,TRBV3-1,.,TRBJ1-2,CASSQDAIEGDGYTF,TGTGCCAGCAGCCAAGACGCCATTGAGGGGGATGGCTACACCTTC
few,TRBV6-2/TRBV6-3,.,TRBJ2-7,CASSRTAHSSYEQYF,TGTGCCAGCAGTAGGACAGCCCATTCCTCCTACGAGCAGTACTTC
few,TRBV19,.,TRBJ2-7,CASSPDPRSDYEQYF,TGTGCCAGTAGCCCGGACCCCCGATCGGACTACGAGCAGTACTTC
many,TRBV20-1,TRBD1,TRBJ2-3,CSANRDRGVTDTQYF,TGCAGTGCTAACCGGGACAGGGGTGTCACAGATACGCAGTATTTT
.,TRBV6-6,TRBD1,TRBJ1-5,CASRGATGGVGQPQHF,TGTGCCAGCAGGGGCGCGACAGGGGGCGTGGGTCAGCCCCAGCATTTT
many,TRBV28,TRBD1,TRBJ2-3,CASTDRGRNTDTQYF,TGTGCCAGCACCGACAGGGGGCGGAACACAGATACGCAGTATTTT
.,TRBV7-2,.,TRBJ1-2,CASSLGVGVYGYTF,TGTGCCAGCAGCTTAGGAGTAGGAGTTTATGGCTACACCTTC
few,TRBV4-3,.,TRBJ2-6,CASSQEAVKSSGANVLTF,TGCGCCAGCAGCCAAGAAGCGGTTAAAAGCTCTGGGGCCAACGTCCTGACTTTC
.,TRBV7-6,.,TRBJ1-5,CASSLVGGQGTDTQHF,TGTGCCAGCAGCTTAGTTGGGGGGCAGGGCACAGATACGCAGCATTTT
few,TRBV24-1,TRBD2,TRBJ2-1,CATSDAKAGGDNEQFF,TGTGCCACCAGTGACGCTAAAGCGGGAGGCGACAATGAGCAGTTCTTC
.,TRBV6-1,TRBD2,TRBJ2-5,CASSAGLAGGGETQYF,TGTGCCAGCAGTGCGGGACTAGCGGGAGGTGGGGAGACCCAGTACTTC
.,TRBV7-9,TRBD1,TRBJ2-4,CASSSTGGTQNIQYF,TGTGCCAGCAGCTCGACAGGGGGGACCCAAAACATTCAGTACTTC
.,TRBV15,TRBD2,TRBJ2-7,CATKVDLAGEREQYF,TGTGCCACCAAAGTTGATCTGGCGGGAGAGCGCGAGCAGTACTTC
few,TRBV6-6,.,TRBJ1-4,CASLSVGEKLFF,TGTGCCAGCTTATCAGTGGGGGAAAAACTGTTTTTT
.,TRBV5-1,TRBD2,TRBJ2-1,CASSRLTGTSSNEQFF,TGCGCCAGCAGCCGTCTAACCGGGACTAGCAGCAATGAGCAGTTCTTC
few,TRBV19,.,TRBJ2-1,CASSIRAGFHNEQFF,TGTGCCAGTAGTATACGGGCGGGGTTCCACAATGAGCAGTTCTTC